This TCR beta chain appears in the sequencing data of a study of molecular identifiers for immune sequencing clone quantification. This clonotype was seen a handful of times. Its antigen is unknown. This CDR3 is 16 amino acids long. J gave up 3 bases and V 3 bases, and 11 bases lay outside the gene matches. Germline V gene data show CDR1 as LNHDA and CDR2 as SQIVND (reference sequence). Every naive CD8 library was made from between roughly 18,000 and 1,100,000 sorted cells with 10%, 30% or 50% RNA. Naive CD8 T cells were sorted as CD8+CD4-CCR7+CD45RA+. Using its own MiXCR run on the PCR reads, TCRdb lists one record per CDR3 protein. The sample has over 600,000 distinct CDR3 sequences, approximately 20% seen once. Study observations and caveats: In naive cells, under 1% of molecules belonged to clones above 20 RNA copies, against over 97% in effector cells.

This clonotype was sampled from a human donor in good health. Some libraries in this study had Jurkat cell RNA spiked in. This rearrangement joins TRBV19 to TRBJ2-7; 7 positions agree with TRBD1. Sequenced input: naive CD8+ T cells from blood, with Jurkat cell RNA spiked in. Subset given: FACS-sorted CD8+CD4-CCR7+CD45RA+ naive T cells. CDR3 nucleotides: TGTGCCAGTAGTATTGCTCCGGCAGGGGGAAACTACGAGCAGTACTTC. This sequence encodes CASSIAPAGGNYEQYF.